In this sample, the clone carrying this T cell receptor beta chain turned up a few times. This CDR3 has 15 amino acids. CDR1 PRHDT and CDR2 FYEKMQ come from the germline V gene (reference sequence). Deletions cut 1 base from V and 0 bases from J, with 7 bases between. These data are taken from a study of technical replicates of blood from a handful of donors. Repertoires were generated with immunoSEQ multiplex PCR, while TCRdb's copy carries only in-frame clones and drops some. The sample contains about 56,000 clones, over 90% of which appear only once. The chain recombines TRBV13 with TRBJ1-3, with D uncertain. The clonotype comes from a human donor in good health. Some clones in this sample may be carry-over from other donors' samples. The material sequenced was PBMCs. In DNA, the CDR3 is TGTGCCAGCAGCTTAGACAGCTCCTCTGGAAACACCATATATTTT. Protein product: CASSLDSSSGNTIYF.